The clone carrying this T cell receptor beta chain was detected only a few times. As yet, its antigen is unknown. This entry belongs to a study of CD8+ T cells in alopecia areata. Study-wide context: Patients took tofacitinib for 6 to 18 months, followed by 6 drug-free months. Study-level findings and limits: Under tofacitinib, numerous expanded lesional clonotypes remained detectable in scalp and blood.

As for treatment: oral pan-JAK inhibitor, 5-10 mg twice daily. cDNA reverse transcribed from extracted RNA served as the sequencing template. The table came from immunoSEQ multiplex PCR; TCRdb's copy has only in-frame clones and leaves some out. This table holds 100,000 to 120,000 clones, 50% to 65% found once. Trimming removed 0 bases from V and 5 bases from J, with 9 bases in between. This CDR3 has 14 amino acids. The germline gives CDR1 SGDLS, CDR2 YYNGEE. The specimen comprised CD4+ T cells sorted from blood, sampled at week 24, from a patient treated with tofacitinib. The origin of this receptor is a human donor with alopecia areata. The chain is built from TRBV9 and TRBJ2-1, with D perhaps TRBD2 (5 bases). The CDR3 nucleotides are TGTGCCAGCAGCGTAGGAGGGCGGAACAATGAGCAGTTCTTC. Encoded protein: CASSVGGRNNEQFF.